This is a list of T cell receptor beta chains from one sample in a study of early T cells in non-severe SARS-CoV-2 infection. TCRdb processed the 5' RACE reads anew with MiXCR; each CDR3 protein has one entry. The profile shows around 93,000 distinct CDR3 sequences, about 12% of them singletons. The sample consisted of whole blood, taken at baseline. These receptor sequences come from an adult who was a healthcare worker with PCR-confirmed SARS-CoV-2 infection or an uninfected control (not recorded which). Both conserved end residues are part of each CDR3. D genes are given only for firm matches. Rows give clone size only sometimes, using once, few, many, or a class for an expanded clone.

size: few; V: TRBV7-3; J: TRBJ2-1; D: TRBD1; DNA: TGTGCCAGCAGCTTAGAGGGGCAGGGGGCGACACAATTC; CDR3: CASSLEGQGATQF
size: few; V: TRBV20-1; J: TRBJ1-1; D: .; DNA: TGCAGTGCTACCTTAAAGCCCCCCAGGAACACTGAAGCTTTCTTT; CDR3: CSATLKPPRNTEAFF
size: many; V: TRBV2; J: TRBJ2-1; D: .; DNA: TGTGCCAGCAAGGAGGAGGTCCAGTCAAATGAGCAGTTCTTC; CDR3: CASKEEVQSNEQFF
size: many; V: TRBV12-3/TRBV12-4; J: TRBJ2-1; D: TRBD2; DNA: TGTGCCAGCAGTGGACTAGCGGACAATGAGCAGTTCTTC; CDR3: CASSGLADNEQFF
size: few; V: TRBV6-2/TRBV6-3; J: TRBJ1-2; D: .; DNA: TGTGCCAGCTCGTGGGGAGCCCAAGGGGGCTACACCTTC; CDR3: CASSWGAQGGYTF
size: few; V: TRBV5-1; J: TRBJ2-7; D: .; DNA: TGCGCCAGCAGCTTTGTGGCGGGCTCCTACGAGCAGTACTTC; CDR3: CASSFVAGSYEQYF
size: few; V: TRBV20-1; J: TRBJ2-7; D: .; DNA: TGCAGTGCACCTGGACTCACCTACGAGCAGTACTTC; CDR3: CSAPGLTYEQYF
size: .; V: TRBV5-4; J: TRBJ2-3; D: TRBD2; DNA: TGTGCCAGCAGCTTGGGGGCGGGAGGAGGTTCAGATACGCAGTATTTT; CDR3: CASSLGAGGGSDTQYF
size: many; V: TRBV12-3/TRBV12-4; J: TRBJ2-7; D: TRBD2; DNA: TGTGCCAGCAGTTTTGGACTAGGAACTACCAACGAGCAGTACTTC; CDR3: CASSFGLGTTNEQYF
size: many; V: TRBV3-1; J: TRBJ1-6; D: TRBD1; DNA: TGTGCCAGCAGTCTGCGGACAGGGCCAGGGGGTTCACCCCTCCACTTT; CDR3: CASSLRTGPGGSPLHF
size: .; V: TRBV5-1; J: TRBJ1-5; D: TRBD1; DNA: TGCGCCAGCAGCTCCCGACAGGGGGTTGTCGGCAATCAGCCCCAGCATTTT; CDR3: CASSSRQGVVGNQPQHF
size: .; V: TRBV12-3/TRBV12-4; J: TRBJ2-3; D: .; DNA: TGTGCCAGCAGCAACCCCACAGGGGATACGCAGTATTTT; CDR3: CASSNPTGDTQYF
size: .; V: TRBV20-1; J: TRBJ2-5; D: TRBD1; DNA: TGCAGTGCCAGCAGGGGGAAAGAGACCCAGTACTTC; CDR3: CSASRGKETQYF
size: few; V: TRBV20-1; J: TRBJ2-7; D: TRBD2; DNA: TGCAGTGCTAGAGGACTAGCGAACTACGAGCAGTACTTC; CDR3: CSARGLANYEQYF
size: .; V: TRBV18; J: TRBJ2-3; D: .; DNA: TGTGCCAGCTCACCAAACTTGAGCACAGATACGCAGTATTTT; CDR3: CASSPNLSTDTQYF